The 19 T cell receptor beta chains given below trace back to one sample, sequenced in a study of cytomegalovirus exposure and HLA in healthy donors. PCR employed 60 Vbeta and 13 Jbeta primers. Assay used: immunoSEQ multiplex PCR; TCRdb lists only in-frame clones, some missing. Here the sample table reports 180,000 or so clones. The specimen was PBMCs. The receptors were sampled from a boy between 10 and 17 years old in good health and CMV-seronegative.

This sequence joins TRBV7-9 and TRBJ1-2; D is undetermined. Germline V gives CDR1 SEHNR, CDR2 FQNEAQ (reference sequence). The germline V and J ends were trimmed by 0 bases and 4 bases, with 12 bases remaining between them. CDR3 size: 15 residues. In nucleotides, the CDR3 is TGTGCCAGCAGCTTAGCGCCGCAGGCCTCCTATGGCTACACCTTC. It is translated as CASSLAPQASYGYTF.

The chain couples TRBV6-5 to TRBJ1-4, with TRBD1 matching over 9 bases. Germline CDR1 MNHEY, CDR2 SVGAGI. This CDR3 region has 15 residues. The V segment lost 4 bases and the J segment 6 bases; nucleotides outside the gene matches: 6. The CDR3 DNA sequence: TGTGCCAGCAGTTCCCGGGACAGGGCCTATGAAAAACTGTTTTTT. Translated, it gives CASSSRDRAYEKLFF.

This chain links TRBV9 with TRBJ2-5, with 9 bases identical to TRBD1. Germline assignment: CDR1 SGDLS and CDR2 YYNGEE. CDR3 length: 16 amino acids. After removal of 2 bases from V and 11 bases from J, the junction contained 16 bases not matched to a gene. The CDR3 region has the DNA TGTGCCAGCAGCGTGGGGCCGGGACAGGGAGGAGAGGAGCAGTACTTC. Its protein is CASSVGPGQGGEEQYF.

The rearrangement joins TRBV4-3 to TRBJ2-7, with D tentatively TRBD1 (6 bases). The CDR3 extends over 15 amino acids. Per germline, CDR1 LGHNA and CDR2 YSLEER. V was clipped by 0 bases and J by 2 bases, with 11 bases between them. The CDR3 reads CASSQDHNRAYEQYF. CDR3 nucleotides: TGCGCCAGCAGCCAAGATCATAACAGGGCCTACGAGCAGTACTTC.

The chain employs TRBV7-3 and TRBJ2-1; possible D gene TRBD2, 6 bases. The germline V and J ends were trimmed by 5 bases and 8 bases, with 19 bases remaining between them. The CDR3 has 15 residues. Germline values: CDR1 SGHTA, CDR2 FQGTGA. This CDR3 is CASSLTGTQVDEQFF. CDR3 DNA sequence: TGTGCCAGCAGCCTCACCGGGACTCAGGTTGATGAGCAGTTCTTC.

Remarks on this clone: Sequence at one end of the junction differs from germline and may be a read error. This chain connects TRBV5-6 to TRBJ2-7, with TRBD1 as a possible D gene (5 bases). This CDR3 is 14 amino acids long. Looked up from germline, CDR1 is SGHDT and CDR2 is YYEEEE. In nucleotides, the CDR3 is TGTGCCAGCAGCTTGGGGACATCCTCCTACGAGCAGTGCTTC. This codes for CASSLGTSSYEQCF.

The chain uses TRBV4-1 and TRBJ2-3; the D is unclear. Germline CDR1 MGHRA, CDR2 YSYEKL. The CDR3 length is 17 residues. With 1 base removed from V and 1 base from J, the gap between germline ends came to 15 bases. The CDR3 loop is CASSQGWNAVGTDTQYF. The DNA for the CDR3 is TGCGCCAGCAGCCAAGGTTGGAACGCGGTGGGCACAGATACGCAGTATTTT.

The rearrangement links TRBV4-1 to TRBJ1-2; 10 bases match TRBD1. Trimming took 4 bases from V and 8 from J; bases not matched to a gene: 10. Germline CDR1 reads MGHRA; CDR2 reads YSYEKL. This CDR3 is 15 amino acids long. The CDR3 nucleotides are TGCGCCAGCAGCCCATCCGGGACAGGGGTACCCGGCTACACCTTC. This encodes CASSPSGTGVPGYTF.

The rearrangement links TRBV6-1 to TRBJ1-2; 7 bases match TRBD1. Germline-derived CDR1 and CDR2 are MNHNS and SASEGT. The CDR3 contains 13 residues. The V gene end was trimmed by 6 bases and the J gene end by 6 bases; junction bases not matched to a gene: 7. The CDR3 DNA follows: TGTGCCAGCAGGTCGACAGGGTTCGATGGCTACACCTTC. Residues: CASRSTGFDGYTF.

The rearrangement links TRBV11-1 to TRBJ1-4; the D is unclear. Trimming shortened V by 2 bases and J by 8 bases, and 12 bases separated the two germline ends. The length of the CDR3 is 14 residues. Looked up from germline, CDR1 is SGHAT and CDR2 is FQDESV (reference sequence). The CDR3: CASSLRGGYEKLFF. CDR3 in DNA: TGTGCCAGCAGCTTACGGGGAGGATACGAAAAACTGTTTTTT.

This chain links TRBV5-1 with TRBJ2-7; 9 bases fit TRBD1. This CDR3 is 16 amino acids long. Germline CDR1 SGHRS, CDR2 YFSETQ. V shed 0 bases and J 6 bases; nucleotides not matched to a gene: 10. DNA of the CDR3: TGCGCCAGCAGCTTGGAGGGACAGGGAGAAGTTGGCGAGCAGTACTTC. Its translation is CASSLEGQGEVGEQYF.

The CDR3 nucleotides read TGTGCCAGCAGTGAACTTCCAGGGGGCGTTCAGCCCCAGCATTTT. It yields the protein CASSELPGGVQPQHF. V and J are TRBV6-1 and TRBJ1-5; 8 bases align to TRBD1. CDR1 and CDR2 (germline): MNHNS, SASEGT. The CDR3 covers 15 residues. V lost 2 bases to trimming and J lost 6 bases; unmatched junction nucleotides: 6.

The chain combines TRBV19 with TRBJ2-7; no reliable D call. The CDR3 spans 12 residues. Germline V lookup: CDR1 LNHDA, CDR2 SQIVND (reference sequence). Between the trimmed V and J ends, which lost 5 bases and 6 bases, there was a span of 11 bases. The CDR3 loop is CASSLPPGEQYF. The CDR3 DNA follows: TGTGCCAGTAGTTTACCCCCCGGCGAGCAGTACTTC.

The chain joins TRBV7-3 to TRBJ2-2; TRBD1 agrees at 12 bases. The CDR3 has 17 amino acids. The trim removed 4 bases at V and 6 bases at J, leaving 9 bases unmatched. Germline assignment: CDR1 SGHTA and CDR2 FQGTGA. The DNA for the CDR3 is TGTGCCAGCAGCTACCAATCCGGGACAGGGGGCGCCGGGGAGCTGTTTTTT. Encoded protein: CASSYQSGTGGAGELFF.

The rearrangement links TRBV4-2 to TRBJ2-5; the match to TRBD2 covers 11 bases. With V trimmed by 5 bases and J by 5 bases, 7 bases remained unmatched. The CDR3 extends over 15 amino acids. CDR1 is LGHNA and CDR2 is YNFKEQ in the germline V gene. CDR3 coding DNA: TGTGCCAGCAGCGACCGACTAGCGGGGAGTGAGACCCAGTACTTC. Translated, it gives CASSDRLAGSETQYF.

Worth noting for this clone: A read error may account for a junction end that differs from germline. The chain has TRBV30 and TRBJ1-2; D is ambiguous. The CDR3 sequence is 11 residues long. Germline V gene data show CDR1 as GTSNPN and CDR2 as SVGIG (reference sequence). The CDR3 reads CAWSTSSWAKF. Here the CDR3 DNA reads TGTGCCTGGAGTACTTCCTCCTGGGCCAAATTC.

The rearrangement joins TRBV6-5 to TRBJ2-1; 13 bases match TRBD2. The trim removed 7 bases at V and 3 bases at J, leaving 3 bases unmatched. The CDR3 length is 15 residues. Germline lookup yields CDR1 MNHEY and CDR2 SVGAGI. The CDR3 reads CASIRTSGGYNEQFF. CDR3 nucleotide sequence: TGTGCCAGCATTCGGACTAGCGGGGGCTACAATGAGCAGTTCTTC.

J is TRBJ2-2 and V is TRBV7-9; maybe TRBD1 (6 bases). Germline V lookup: CDR1 SEHNR, CDR2 FQNEAQ (reference sequence). Trimming took 3 bases from V and 4 from J, leaving 12 bases between them. The CDR3 is 15 amino acids. This chain's CDR3 is CASSLLGRGTGELFF. The CDR3, as DNA: TGTGCCAGCAGCTTGTTGGGCAGGGGCACCGGGGAGCTGTTTTTT.

J is TRBJ1-1 and V is TRBV7-5. TRBV7-5 corresponds to a pseudogene. This CDR3 is built from 16 residues. This CDR3 is CVRTQPAGGKNTEAFF. CDR3 nucleotides: TGTGTCAGAACCCAGCCGGCCGGAGGAAAGAACACTGAAGCTTTCTTT.